This T cell receptor beta chain appears in the sequencing data of a study of blood T cell repertoires in COVID-19. Study in general: Samples representing acute and convalescent COVID-19 were sourced from the United States, Italy and Spain.

Participants spanned ages about 18 to 90 years and resided in fewer than 30 US areas. Researchers sorted participants into cohorts using their self-reported clinical history. Two consecutive negative NP/OP PCR tests, clearance, or resolved symptoms defined Cohort 3 recovery. The CDR3 has 14 amino acids. The V segment lost 4 bases and the J segment 4 bases; nucleotides outside the gene matches: 6. CDR1 is ENHRY, CDR2 SYGVKD, per germline. Sequenced by immunoSEQ multiplex PCR; TCRdb stores in-frame clones only, minus some. The sample has a few hundred thousand clones; 87% are singletons. The source is a woman in her twenties or thirties who had recovered from COVID-19. The sequenced sample consisted of PBMCs or T cells enriched from blood (not recorded which). The V call is TRBV10-3, the J call TRBJ1-1; 7 bases align to TRBD1. The CDR3 loop reads CAISATGAGTEAFF. In DNA form, the CDR3 reads TGTGCCATCAGTGCAACAGGGGCCGGCACTGAAGCTTTCTTT.